A single sample gave rise to the 9 T cell receptor beta chains below, sequenced in a study of cytotoxic CD8 clonotypes in ibrutinib-treated CLL. TCRdb's copy holds only in-frame clones and misses some; the assay was immunoSEQ multiplex PCR. Among about 160,000 clones listed, about 88% were seen once. The material was PBMCs, obtained at disease progression, from a patient treated with ibrutinib. Source of these receptors: a human donor with chronic lymphocytic leukemia.

V and J are TRBV11-3 and TRBJ2-7; 15 bases line up with TRBD2. After removal of 4 bases from V and 6 bases from J, the junction contained 7 bases not matched to a gene. The V gene's germline CDR1 is SGHNT and CDR2 YENEEA. CDR3 length: 16 amino acids. As DNA, the CDR3 is TGTGCCAGCAGCTCCGGACTAGCGGGAGGGCTGGTCGAGCAGTACTTC. It is translated as CASSSGLAGGLVEQYF.

This clone was seen a few times. The chain is built from TRBV30 and TRBJ1-2; D is undetermined. Trimming stripped 5 bases from V and 1 base from J, with 11 bases between. This CDR3 spans 13 amino acids. From germline, CDR1 is GTSNPN and CDR2 SVGIG (reference sequence). The CDR3 DNA is TGTGCCTGGGAAAAGGGAGTTAACTATGGCTACACCTTC. As protein: CAWEKGVNYGYTF.

J is TRBJ1-1 and V is TRBV9; D gene ambiguous. Looked up from germline, CDR1 is SGDLS and CDR2 is YYNGEE. Trimming pared 4 bases from V and 0 bases from J, leaving 7 bases between. The CDR3 covers 13 residues. The CDR3 coding sequence is TGTGCCAGCAGCCCCACTATGAACACTGAAGCTTTCTTT. It codes for CASSPTMNTEAFF. Together with reference TRBV9 and TRBJ1-1, the CDR3 gives the full variable domain: DSGVTQTPKHLITATGQRVTLRCSPRSGDLSVYWYQQSLDQGLQFLIQYYNGEERAKGNILERFSAQQFPDLHSELNLSSLELGDSALYFCASSPTMNTEAFFGQGTRLTVV.

The V and J genes are TRBV7-9 and TRBJ1-2; 8 bases fit TRBD1. With V trimmed by 1 base and J by 4 bases, 8 bases remained unmatched. The CDR3 totals 16 residues. In germline, CDR1 is SEHNR, CDR2 FQNEAQ (reference sequence). The CDR3, as DNA: TGTGCCAGCAGCTTAGTTGAGGGACAGGCGATCTATGGCTACACCTTC. Translated, it gives CASSLVEGQAIYGYTF.

The chain links TRBV6-5 to TRBJ2-7, with TRBD2 matching 12 bases. The CDR3 loop spans 15 amino acids. Losses at the gene ends were 2 bases for V and 6 bases for J; bases not matched to a gene: 5. Germline values: CDR1 MNHEY, CDR2 SVGAGI. Written as DNA, the CDR3 is TGTGCCAGCAGTTACGGACTAGCGGGACTATTCGAGCAGTACTTC. This codes for CASSYGLAGLFEQYF.

The chain recombines TRBV19 with TRBJ2-1, with D maybe TRBD2 (5 bases). Germline CDR1 and CDR2: LNHDA and SQIVND (reference sequence). This CDR3 spans 16 amino acids. V was cut by 3 bases and J by 0 bases, with 12 bases left in between. The CDR3 region is CASSILPGSSYNEQFF. In DNA, the CDR3 is TGTGCCAGTAGTATTTTACCGGGAAGCTCCTACAATGAGCAGTTCTTC.

This sequence joins TRBV29-1 and TRBJ2-3; no clear D gene. Germline V gene data show CDR1 as SQVTM and CDR2 as ANQGSEA. The CDR3 totals 12 residues. V dropped 1 base and J dropped 14 bases, with 16 bases sitting between them. This CDR3 reads CSVEGRQPDPYF. DNA of the CDR3: TGCAGCGTTGAAGGAAGGCAGCCCGACCCGTATTTT.

The chain has TRBV6-1 and TRBJ1-4, with 8 bases lining up with TRBD1. CDR3 length: 14 amino acids. The ends lost 1 base at V and 10 bases at J; junction bases unmatched: 5. Germline V gene data show CDR1 as MNHNS and CDR2 as SASEGT. The CDR3 DNA sequence: TGTGCCAGCAGTGAAGGGGGGGACAGGTTAAAACTGTTTTTT. It translates to CASSEGGDRLKLFF.

V usage is TRBV5-1 and J usage is TRBJ2-7; D is uncertain. Trimming pared 5 bases from V and 5 bases from J, leaving 14 bases between. Germline V CDR1 and CDR2: SGHRS, YFSETQ. This CDR3 has 13 residues. The CDR3 here is CASSKTNVNEQYF. The CDR3 DNA is TGCGCCAGCAGTAAAACGAACGTTAACGAGCAGTACTTC.